The 27 T cell receptor beta chains below come from one sample, sequenced in a study of T cell therapy after organ transplantation. Time point meaning: 4-8 weeks after completion of therapy. Sequencing was performed with immunoSEQ multiplex PCR; in TCRdb, only in-frame clones are kept and a portion is missing. The data contain 4,800 or so clones, 60% to 70% of them singletons. For these TCRs, the target antigens are not known. The sample consisted of CD8+ T cells from blood, taken after autologous CMV-specific T cell therapy. The receptors shown here come from a human patient who had received a solid organ transplant and had CMV disease. The T cells may come from the graft donor.

The sample holds a few counts of this clone. The chain links TRBV15 to TRBJ2-7, with D perhaps matching TRBD2 (6 bases). Germline CDR1 reads LNHNV; CDR2 reads YYDKDF (reference sequence). There are 13 residues in the CDR3. Trimming cost V 3 bases and J 7 bases, with 13 bases left between them. The CDR3 loop reads CATSSRIGGEQYF. CDR3 DNA sequence: TGTGCCACCAGCAGCAGGATAGGAGGGGAGCAGTACTTC.

The rearrangement joins TRBV27 to TRBJ1-1; D uncertain. In germline, CDR1 is MNHEY, CDR2 SMNVEV (reference sequence). Between the trimmed V and J ends, which lost 4 bases and 6 bases, there was a span of 9 bases. CDR3 length: 12 amino acids. The CDR3 here is CASSSLIAEAFF. CDR3 sequence (DNA): TGTGCCAGCAGTTCCCTCATCGCTGAAGCTTTCTTT.

Worth noting for this clone: This sample includes further DNA sequences coding for the same CDR3. The J gene is TRBJ1-3, the V gene TRBV28; D unresolved. V was pared by 2 bases and J by 4 bases, with 6 bases between. The germline V gene has CDR1 MDHEN and CDR2 SYDVKM. The CDR3 is made up of 13 amino acids. As DNA, the CDR3 is TGTGCCAGCAGTTTAAGGTCCGGAAACACCATATATTTT. This gives the protein CASSLRSGNTIYF.

Relative to its sample, this clone is large. The same CDR3 is also encoded by other DNA sequences in this sample. This chain joins TRBV6-5 and TRBJ2-1; no firm D call. Germline CDR1 is MNHEY and CDR2 is SVGAGI. The CDR3 spans 13 residues. The V end lost 0 bases, the J end lost 6 bases, and 6 bases lay between the germline ends. The CDR3 spells CASSYSNVNEQFF. CDR3 DNA: TGTGCCAGCAGTTACTCGAACGTCAATGAGCAGTTCTTC.

This clone has just one count. The rearrangement uses TRBV6-4 and TRBJ2-3, with 10 nucleotides matching TRBD2. Looked up from germline, CDR1 is MRHNA and CDR2 is SNTAGT. This CDR3 has 14 residues. J lost 2 bases, V lost 5 bases, and 1 base had no gene match. The CDR3 DNA follows: TGTGCCAGCAGTAGCGGGGGGGCCACAGATACGCAGTATTTT. Translating gives CASSSGGATDTQYF.

The chain has TRBV6-1 and TRBJ1-1; 7 bases fit TRBD1. V lost 6 bases and J lost 1; bases outside the gene matches: 8. This CDR3 has 15 residues. CDR1 and CDR2 from the germline V gene are MNHNS and SASEGT. The CDR3 DNA reads as TGTGCCAGCAGGCTAGGGGGCGCGGCGAACACTGAAGCTTTCTTT. Encoded protein: CASRLGGAANTEAFF.

The V and J genes are TRBV5-1 and TRBJ2-7; D assignment may be TRBD1 or TRBD2 (5 bases each). The CDR3 length is 14 residues. The germline CDR1 and CDR2 sequences are SGHRS and YFSETQ. V dropped 4 bases and J dropped 2 bases, with 13 bases sitting between them. CDR3 sequence reads: CASSLFQGAYEQYF. Here the CDR3 DNA reads TGCGCCAGCAGCCTCTTTCAGGGAGCCTACGAGCAGTACTTC. Filled out from reference TRBV5-1 and TRBJ2-7, the complete variable domain reads KAGVTQTPRYLIKTRGQQVTLSCSPISGHRSVSWYQQTPGQGLQFLFEYFSETQRNKGNFPGRFSGRQFSNSRSEMNVSTLELGDSALYLCASSLFQGAYEQYFGPGTRLTVT.

The CDR3 DNA is TGTGCCAGCCGGGGGCCGGGGCGGGATGGCTACACCTTC. Translation: CASRGPGRDGYTF. The genes are TRBV27 and TRBJ1-2, with D perhaps matching TRBD1 (6 bases). The CDR3 is 13 residues long. Germline CDR1 MNHEY, CDR2 SMNVEV (reference sequence). V lost 8 bases to trimming and J lost 6 bases, with 16 bases between them.

This sequence joins TRBV18 and TRBJ2-7; D might be TRBD2 (5 bases). Germline CDR1 is KGHSH and CDR2 is LQKENI. CDR3 length equals 15 residues. Trimming cost V 2 bases and J 1 base, with 12 bases left between them. CDR3 in amino acids: CASSPRSRGSYEQYF. The CDR3 DNA sequence: TGTGCCAGCTCACCAAGGTCTAGAGGGTCCTACGAGCAGTACTTC.

This chain joins TRBV6-5 and TRBJ1-1, with a weak D call TRBD1 (6 bases). The germline gives CDR1 MNHEY, CDR2 SVGAGI. There are 14 residues in the CDR3. V lost 4 bases, J lost 3 bases, and 12 bases lay in between. The CDR3 nucleotides are TGTGCCAGCAGTTTAGGGGGGCGAGACACTGAAGCTTTCTTT. It yields the protein CASSLGGRDTEAFF.

This chain connects TRBV6-1 to TRBJ1-2, with a tentative D call TRBD1 (5 bases). CDR1 and CDR2 (germline): MNHNS, SASEGT. The CDR3 loop spans 12 amino acids. Trimming left V 4 bases short and J 4 bases short, with 7 bases between. The CDR3 bases are TGTGCCAGCAGTGTGGGGGTCTATGGCTACACCTTC. Its protein is CASSVGVYGYTF.

The CDR3, as DNA: TGTGCCAGTAGTATCGGACTAGCGGGAGTCTCAGATACGCAGTATTTT. Translating it yields CASSIGLAGVSDTQYF. The chain recombines TRBV19 with TRBJ2-3; 13 nucleotides match TRBD2. Germline V gene lookup returns CDR1 LNHDA and CDR2 SQIVND (reference sequence). The CDR3 spans 16 residues. Losses at the gene ends were 3 bases for V and 4 bases for J; bases not matched to a gene: 4.

The sample holds one count of this clone. This chain uses TRBV11-2 with TRBJ2-7, with D maybe TRBD2 (6 bases). V lost 0 bases, J lost 5 bases, and 17 bases lay in between. The CDR3 sequence is 16 residues long. Germline CDR1 SGHAT, CDR2 FQNNGV. CDR3 sequence reads: CASSLDFPGTSHEQYF. CDR3 coding DNA: TGTGCCAGCAGCTTAGACTTTCCAGGGACTTCCCACGAGCAGTACTTC.

V usage is TRBV11-2 and J usage is TRBJ2-7, with D perhaps being TRBD1 or TRBD2 (6 bases each). The V gene's germline CDR1 is SGHAT and CDR2 FQNNGV. The CDR3 loop spans 15 amino acids. Deletions cut 5 bases from V and 6 bases from J, with 20 bases between. The CDR3 here is CASSPMWGAGGEQYF. The CDR3 region has the DNA TGTGCCAGCAGCCCAATGTGGGGGGCTGGGGGCGAGCAGTACTTC.

As to this clone: Additional DNA sequences in this sample encode the identical CDR3. The V call is TRBV28, the J call TRBJ2-1; TRBD2 aligns across 11 bases. This CDR3 is 13 amino acids long. The J segment lost 8 bases and the V segment lost 6 bases, leaving 3 bases of the junction unmatched. Germline V gene data show CDR1 as MDHEN and CDR2 as SYDVKM. CDR3 amino acids: CASSSGLADEQFF. The CDR3 DNA reads as TGTGCCAGCAGCTCGGGACTAGCGGATGAGCAGTTCTTC. Full variable domain (remainder filled in from reference TRBV28 and TRBJ2-1): DVKVTQSSRYLVKRTGEKVFLECVQDMDHENMFWYRQDPGLGLRLIYFSYDVKMKEKGDIPEGYSVSREKKERFSLILESASTNQTSMYLCASSSGLADEQFFGPGTRLTVL.

The rearrangement links TRBV11-2 to TRBJ2-5, with 14 positions matching TRBD2. This CDR3 is 18 amino acids long. Germline assignment: CDR1 SGHAT and CDR2 FQNNGV. V gave up 5 bases and J gave up 1 base; unmatched junction bases: 9. In nucleotides, the CDR3 is TGTGCCAGCAGCCCGACTAGCGGGGGGGGCTCGTCCCAAGAGACCCAGTACTTC. The encoded protein is CASSPTSGGGSSQETQYF.

This clone was picked up a small number of times. The chain uses TRBV18 and TRBJ2-2, with D unresolved. Germline V CDR1 and CDR2: KGHSH, LQKENI. CDR3 length equals 16 residues. V shed 2 bases and J shed 5 bases, with 15 bases lying between them. The CDR3 loop is CASSPTEHRATGELFF. In nucleotides, the CDR3 is TGTGCCAGCTCACCAACCGAACATCGAGCTACCGGGGAGCTGTTTTTT.

This clone was detected once. The V gene is TRBV15, the J gene TRBJ1-5; unclear D gene. CDR1 and CDR2 from the germline V gene are LNHNV and YYDKDF (reference sequence). The CDR3 extends over 14 amino acids. The V end lost 0 bases, the J end lost 1 base, and 4 bases lay between the germline ends. In nucleotides, the CDR3 is TGTGCCACCAGCAGAGAATCCAGCAATCAGCCCCAGCATTTT. Its translation is CATSRESSNQPQHF.

The chain couples TRBV18 to TRBJ1-1; a possible D gene is TRBD1 (5 bases). The ends were cut back, 3 bases at V and 1 base at J, with 12 bases in the middle. Germline V gene data show CDR1 as KGHSH and CDR2 as LQKENI. This CDR3 comprises 15 residues. The CDR3 DNA follows: TGTGCCAGCTCACCGGGACGAGGGTCGAACACTGAAGCTTTCTTT. It specifies CASSPGRGSNTEAFF.

This sequence joins TRBV6-5 and TRBJ1-1; D gene ambiguous. Looked up from germline, CDR1 is MNHEY and CDR2 is SVGAGI. V shed 5 bases and J shed 0 bases, with 7 bases lying between them. This CDR3 is built from 13 residues. The CDR3 sequence: CASSELLNTEAFF. As DNA, the CDR3 is TGTGCCAGCAGTGAACTCCTGAACACTGAAGCTTTCTTT.

V and J are TRBV12-5 and TRBJ2-1, with 10 bases matching TRBD1. Germline trimming cut 1 base from V and 7 bases from J; bases unmatched to any gene: 1. CDR3 length: 14 amino acids. Germline V gene lookup returns CDR1 LGHNT and CDR2 FRNRAP. As DNA, the CDR3 is TGTGCTAGTGGTTTGGGACAGGGGGCGAATGAGCAGTTCTTC. It is translated as CASGLGQGANEQFF.

J is TRBJ2-1 and V is TRBV6-5; D not resolved. The CDR3 length is 14 residues. Germline V CDR1 and CDR2: MNHEY, SVGAGI. The ends were cut back, 0 bases at V and 5 bases at J, with 8 bases in the middle. CDR3 amino acids: CASSYSSSNNEQFF. Written as DNA, the CDR3 is TGTGCCAGCAGTTACTCGAGCAGCAACAATGAGCAGTTCTTC.

The chain recombines TRBV28 with TRBJ1-1; D unclear. Deletions cut 7 bases from V and 5 bases from J, with 17 bases between. The CDR3 is 14 residues long. CDR1 MDHEN and CDR2 SYDVKM come from the germline V gene. CDR3 nucleotide sequence: TGTGCCAGCACCCCGTTCCCGGGAATAACTGAAGCTTTCTTT. Translation: CASTPFPGITEAFF.

J is TRBJ2-4 and V is TRBV27; perhaps TRBD1 as D (5 bases). The V gene lost 7 bases and the J gene lost 1 base, with 5 bases spanning the gap. Germline CDR1 reads MNHEY; CDR2 reads SMNVEV (reference sequence). This CDR3 is built from 12 residues. The CDR3 loop reads CASKGAKNIQYF. CDR3 coding DNA: TGTGCCAGCAAGGGGGCCAAAAACATTCAGTACTTC.

This chain uses TRBV6-1 with TRBJ1-2; weak D call: TRBD1 (5 bases). Between the trimmed V and J ends, which lost 6 bases and 6 bases, there was a span of 5 bases. The CDR3 contains 10 residues. Germline loops: CDR1 MNHNS, CDR2 SASEGT. The CDR3 DNA is TGTGCCAGCAGGGGGGATGGCTACACCTTC. Translation gives CASRGDGYTF.

The V gene is TRBV27, the J gene TRBJ2-1, with TRBD1 identical over 9 bases. The J segment lost 12 bases and the V segment lost 2 bases, leaving 5 bases of the junction unmatched. This CDR3 is 13 amino acids long. Germline CDR1 reads MNHEY; CDR2 reads SMNVEV (reference sequence). The CDR3 bases are TGTGCCAGCAGTTTAGGACAGGGGCGTGGGCAGTTCTTC. It encodes CASSLGQGRGQFF.

The V gene is TRBV2, the J gene TRBJ2-2; 10 positions agree with TRBD2. The ends lost 1 base at V and 1 base at J; junction bases unmatched: 3. The CDR3 is 17 residues long. Germline V gene lookup returns CDR1 SNHLY and CDR2 FYNNEI. The CDR3 DNA follows: TGTGCCAGCAGTGAAGAGACTAGCGGGTGGAACACCGGGGAGCTGTTTTTT. Protein sequence: CASSEETSGWNTGELFF. Full variable domain (outside the CDR3, taken from reference TRBV2 and TRBJ2-2): EPEVTQTPSHQVTQMGQEVILRCVPISNHLYFYWYRQILGQKVEFLVSFYNNEISEKSEIFDDQFSVERPDGSNFTLKIRSTKLEDSAMYFCASSEETSGWNTGELFFGEGSRLTVL.